This section outlines one T cell receptor beta chain sequence together with its context. What it recognizes is unknown. The germline CDR1 and CDR2 sequences are MNHNS and SASEGT. V shed 5 bases and J 8 bases; nucleotides not matched to a gene: 3. The CDR3 loop spans 12 amino acids. This specimen belongs to a study of cytomegalovirus exposure and HLA in healthy donors. The study's findings and limits: The study listed 150 to 200 cytomegalovirus-associated TCR beta chains.

Use of 60 Vbeta and 13 Jbeta primers characterized the PCR. TCRdb's copy holds only in-frame clones and misses some; the assay was immunoSEQ multiplex PCR. The sample comprises 100,000 to 150,000 clones, around 82% of which are singletons, and 3.6% rests with the top ten. The clonotype comes from a man aged 40-50 years in good health and CMV-seronegative. The chain carries TRBV6-1 and TRBJ2-1; 7 nucleotides agree with TRBD1. The sample taken for sequencing was PBMCs. CDR3 bases: TGTGCCAGCAGTTTCACAGGGGATGAGCAGTTCTTC. Its protein product is CASSFTGDEQFF.